A single sample is the source of the 10 T cell receptor beta chains below, sequenced in a study of vaccination and CD4 T cells after COVID-19 (dated by TCRdb to 2021 to 2024). No antigens are known for them. The sample's treatment or condition label, in plain terms: roughly 10-day PBMC culture with coronavirus spike peptide pools or control peptides (ViraFEST assay). Library generation was performed with PCR. Sequencing used an Illumina iSeq 100. DNA from cultured CD4+ T cells was subjected to TCR sequencing with the Oncomine TCR Beta short-read assay at the Johns Hopkins FTIC core. TCRdb redid the processing of the public reads, applying fastp at Q25 and MiXCR, and retained in-frame beta chains. Every entry covers one CDR3 protein and lists the most common genes and DNA from its rows. Across this sample there are roughly 14,000 distinct CDR3 sequences, with around 44% seen only once. 6.5% to 9% of the sample is held by the ten biggest clonotypes.

The sequencing sample was made of CD4+ T cells from blood, cultured in vitro. The receptors come from a human donor who had recovered from COVID-19.

The J gene is TRBJ1-2, the V gene TRBV7-2; D is unclear. This CDR3 has 12 residues. With 3 bases removed from V and 7 bases from J, the gap between germline ends came to 9 bases. Germline loops: CDR1 SGHTA, CDR2 FQGNSA. CDR3 sequence (DNA): TGTGCCAGCAGCTTCCCTCCTAGTGGCTACACCTTC. Translated, it gives CASSFPPSGYTF.

The V gene is TRBV2, the J gene TRBJ2-5; 12 nucleotides match TRBD1. CDR3 size: 16 residues. The germline gives CDR1 SNHLY, CDR2 FYNNEI. The V segment lost 5 bases and the J segment 5 bases; nucleotides outside the gene matches: 9. CDR3 loop: CASSRPGQGARETQYF. Written as DNA, the CDR3 is TGTGCCAGCAGTAGACCGGGACAGGGGGCTCGGGAGACCCAGTACTTC.

The chain carries TRBV18 and TRBJ2-1; D possibly uses TRBD1 or TRBD2 (5 bases each). Germline V gene lookup returns CDR1 KGHSH and CDR2 LQKENI. V was clipped by 1 base and J by 7 bases, with 17 bases between them. This CDR3 is 16 amino acids long. The CDR3 DNA sequence: TGTGCCAGCTCACCACTTGGAGGACAAGGTTTGAATGAGCAGTTCTTC. Its translation is CASSPLGGQGLNEQFF.

This clonotype was recorded only once. This chain joins TRBV19 and TRBJ2-7; 7 nucleotides align to TRBD2. Germline-derived CDR1 and CDR2 are LNHDA and SQIVND (reference sequence). The ends lost 4 bases at V and 5 bases at J; junction bases unmatched: 8. There are 14 residues in the CDR3. CDR3 bases: TGTGCCAGTAGTAACGGGAGGAGTTTTGACGAGCAGTACTTC. The encoded protein is CASSNGRSFDEQYF. The full variable domain, rest sourced from reference TRBV19 and TRBJ2-7, is DGGITQSPKYLFRKEGQNVTLSCEQNLNHDAMYWYRQDPGQGLRLIYYSQIVNDFQKGDIAEGYSVSREKKESFPLTVTSAQKNPTAFYLCASSNGRSFDEQYFGPGTRLTVT.

The table lists this clonotype with a count of one. Given the absence of the conserved phenylalanine or tryptophan at the CDR3 end, a read error is likely. V usage is TRBV18 and J usage is TRBJ2-7; TRBD2 agrees at 8 bases. J was trimmed by 0 bases and V by 2 bases; bases with no gene match: 3. The CDR3 loop spans 15 amino acids. Germline V gene sequence: CDR1 KGHSH, CDR2 LQKENI. CDR3 bases: TGTGCCAGCTCACCAACGGGGGGGGGCTCCTACGAGCAGTACCTC. Protein: CASSPTGGGSYEQYL.

The chain is built from TRBV20-1 and TRBJ2-2; no firm D call. The ends were cut back, 3 bases at V and 6 bases at J, with 11 bases in the middle. CDR3 length: 13 amino acids. Germline CDR1 and CDR2: DFQATT and SNEGSKA (reference sequence). The CDR3 spells CSASMTRAGELFF. CDR3 in DNA: TGCAGTGCTAGCATGACCAGAGCCGGGGAGCTGTTTTTT.

This clonotype was found once. The chain carries TRBV19 and TRBJ1-6; D is unclear. The germline V gene encodes CDR1 LNHDA and CDR2 SQIVND (reference sequence). V was pared by 5 bases and J by 9 bases, with 5 bases between. The length of the CDR3 is 11 residues. CDR3 DNA: TGTGCCAGTAGTGGGTCTTCACCCCTCCACTTT. Encoded protein: CASSGSSPLHF.

The J gene is TRBJ1-2, the V gene TRBV6-2 or TRBV6-3; D is uncertain. The V end lost 5 bases, the J end lost 5 bases, and 15 bases lay between the germline ends. Germline CDR1 and CDR2: MNHEY and SVGEGT. The CDR3 length is 14 residues. The CDR3 is CASSRRPDPYGYTF. CDR3 DNA sequence: TGTGCCAGCAGTCGGAGACCTGACCCATATGGCTACACCTTC.

In this sample, this clonotype turned up a few times. J is TRBJ1-2 and V is TRBV5-8; 7 bases align to TRBD1. Germline V gene sequence: CDR1 SGHTS, CDR2 YDEGEE. The CDR3 loop spans 16 amino acids. With 1 base clipped from V and 3 bases from J, the junction kept 9 bases outside the gene matches. CDR3 protein: CASSLRGQRTYYGYTF. The CDR3 DNA sequence: TGTGCCAGCAGCTTGAGGGGACAGCGGACCTACTATGGCTACACCTTC.

This clonotype was seen more than once but under ten times. The chain carries TRBV12-3 or TRBV12-4 and TRBJ1-6; D is undetermined. Trimming stripped 4 bases from V and 5 bases from J, with 6 bases between. The CDR3 runs 13 residues. CDR3 bases: TGTGCCAGCAGTTGGGATCATAATTCACCCCTCCACTTT. It yields the protein CASSWDHNSPLHF.